This TCR beta chain was found in a study of cytomegalovirus exposure and HLA in healthy donors. Study-wide background: About 82 million unique TCRs from HLA-typed donors were held in an early release of data.

Vbeta (60) and Jbeta (13) primers were used in the PCR. Profiled with immunoSEQ multiplex PCR; TCRdb holds only in-frame clones, not every one. Counted here are more than 55,000 clones, about 83% occurring once; the ten biggest clones make up roughly 4.5%. Every donor was a healthy person donating bone marrow. The CDR3 is made up of 17 amino acids. Per germline, CDR1 MNHNS and CDR2 SASEGT. The ends lost 4 bases at V and 6 bases at J; junction bases unmatched: 15. J is TRBJ1-2 and V is TRBV6-1; 9 nucleotides match TRBD1. The TCR was taken from a man aged 25 to 45 in good health and CMV-seronegative. Material for sequencing was PBMCs. The CDR3 reads CASSVSLEGDRDHGYTF. The CDR3 DNA reads TGTGCCAGCAGTGTTTCTTTAGAGGGGGACAGGGATCATGGCTACACCTTC.